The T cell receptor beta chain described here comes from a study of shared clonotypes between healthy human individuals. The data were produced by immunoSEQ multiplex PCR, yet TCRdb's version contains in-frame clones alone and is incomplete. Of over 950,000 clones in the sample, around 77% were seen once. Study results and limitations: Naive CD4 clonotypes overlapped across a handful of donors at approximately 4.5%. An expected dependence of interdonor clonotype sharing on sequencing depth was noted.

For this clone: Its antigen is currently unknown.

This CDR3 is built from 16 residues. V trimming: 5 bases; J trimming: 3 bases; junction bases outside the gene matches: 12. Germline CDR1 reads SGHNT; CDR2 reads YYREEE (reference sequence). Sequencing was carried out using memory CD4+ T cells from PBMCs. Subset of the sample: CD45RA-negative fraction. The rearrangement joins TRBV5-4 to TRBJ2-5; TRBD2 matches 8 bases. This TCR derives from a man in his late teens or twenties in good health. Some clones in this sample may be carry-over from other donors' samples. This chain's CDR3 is CASRPLGAGAEETQYF. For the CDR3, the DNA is TGTGCCAGCAGGCCGTTGGGAGCGGGGGCGGAAGAGACCCAGTACTTC.